This record looks at one TCR beta chain sequence and its context. What it binds is not known. The data were taken from a study of shared clonotypes between healthy human individuals. Whole-study results and caveats: Clonotype sharing levels among donors were expected to vary with sequencing depth. Only a few donors were included, so the genetic and exposure-history diversity represented was limited. Clonotypes which were not shared had lower generation probabilities than clonotypes that all four donors shared.

Using immunoSEQ multiplex PCR, the repertoire was profiled, and TCRdb retains in-frame clones only, with some absent. The sample yields 2 million to 3 million clones, approximately 94% seen once. Looked up from germline, CDR1 is MNHNS and CDR2 is SASEGT. The CDR3 extends over 13 amino acids. Deletions cut 2 bases from V and 2 bases from J, with 7 bases between. The chain uses TRBV6-1 and TRBJ2-7; no clear D gene. The sequence came from a young man in good health. Sequenced material: naive CD4+ T cells sorted from blood. Noted subset: CD45RA+ positively selected. CDR3: CASSEWQTYEQYF. In DNA form, the CDR3 reads TGTGCCAGCAGTGAATGGCAGACCTACGAGCAGTACTTC.